This TCR beta chain is drawn from a study of a mutant IDH1 vaccine in newly diagnosed glioma. Study-level information: Vaccine administration was initiated 4-6 weeks following radiotherapy alone, or with temozolomide cycles.

Only one count was recorded for this clone. What it recognizes is unknown. Profiling relied on immunoSEQ multiplex PCR, and the TCRdb table lists in-frame clones only, not all of them. The sample shows tens of thousands of clones, 81% of them seen only once. As for time point: week 35, safety follow-up. The content of each vaccine dose was 300 ug of mutant IDH1 20-mer peptide, and topical imiquimod accompanied it. In weeks 1, 3, 5, 7, 11, 15, 19 and 23, patients were immunized, eight times in all. The source of this sequence is a man aged 25-40 years with glioma. The source was PBMCs, collected from a glioma patient whose treatment included an IDH1 peptide vaccine.

CDR3 nucleotide sequence: TGTGCCAGCAGCCTAGATTGGAGACAGGGGGGCGGTCAGCCCCAGCATTTT. Amino acid sequence: CASSLDWRQGGGQPQHF. The chain combines TRBV4-2 with TRBJ1-5; 9 bases fit TRBD1. CDR3 length equals 17 residues. Per the germline V gene, CDR1 is LGHNA and CDR2 is YNFKEQ. Trimming at V came to 4 bases and at J to 6 bases, leaving 13 bases not matched to a gene.